The 20 T cell receptor beta chains given below trace back to one sample, sequenced in a study of T cell repertoires in ileal Crohn's disease. As to time point: neoterminal ileum biopsy at postoperative endoscopy, about 6 months after surgery. Assay used: immunoSEQ multiplex PCR; TCRdb lists only in-frame clones, some missing. The data contain some 12,000 clones, more than 60% of them seen just once; the ten biggest clones take up around 14%. The specimen was ileal tissue. These receptors originate from an adult with Crohn's disease.

J is TRBJ1-1 and V is TRBV2, with unresolved D. V was trimmed by 3 bases and J by 8 bases, leaving 4 bases between them. The CDR3 loop spans 10 amino acids. CDR1 and CDR2 from the germline V gene are SNHLY and FYNNEI. The CDR3 region is CASSDAEAFF. CDR3 nucleotide sequence: TGTGCCAGCAGTGATGCGGAAGCTTTCTTT.

This clone occurred a few times. The chain uses TRBV10-3 and TRBJ1-2, with 9 bases identical to TRBD1. J gave up 1 base and V 4 bases, and 4 bases lay outside the gene matches. This CDR3 spans 15 amino acids. Germline V CDR1 and CDR2: ENHRY, SYGVKD. The CDR3 sequence is CAISVGTGFNYGYTF. Written as DNA, the CDR3 is TGTGCCATCAGTGTGGGGACAGGGTTTAACTATGGCTACACCTTC.

CDR3 residues: CALQQNYGYTF. CDR3 coding DNA: TGTGCCCTACAGCAGAACTATGGCTACACCTTC. This chain connects TRBV6-6 to TRBJ1-2; no clear D. The germline V gene has CDR1 MNHNY and CDR2 SVGAGI (reference sequence). The V gene lost 11 bases and the J gene lost 2 bases, with 9 bases spanning the gap. This CDR3 contains 11 residues.

This chain links TRBV5-8 with TRBJ2-3; 10 bases are a match to TRBD2. The CDR3 covers 18 residues. V dropped 0 bases and J dropped 0; count of bases not matched to a gene: 7. Per the germline V gene, CDR1 is SGHTS and CDR2 is YDEGEE. The DNA for the CDR3 is TGTGCCAGCAGCTTGGGGACTCTAGCGGGGGCCAGCACAGATACGCAGTATTTT. Its translation is CASSLGTLAGASTDTQYF.

The chain is built from TRBV25-1 and TRBJ1-4; D ambiguous. The CDR3 extends over 15 amino acids. Trimming cost V 3 bases and J 8 bases, with 16 bases left between them. Germline assignment: CDR1 MGHDK and CDR2 SYGVNS. In nucleotides, the CDR3 is TGTGCCAGCAGTGATTTCGGGTCCGGTGGGGAAAAACTGTTTTTT. It is translated as CASSDFGSGGEKLFF.

This chain links TRBV6-1 with TRBJ1-2, with 8 positions matching TRBD1. The CDR3 spans 13 residues. The germline CDR1 and CDR2 sequences are MNHNS and SASEGT. The J segment lost 4 bases and the V segment lost 10 bases, leaving 8 bases of the junction unmatched. The CDR3 region has the DNA TGTGCCACACGACTCCAGGGGGCCTATGGCTACACCTTC. It encodes CATRLQGAYGYTF.

The rearrangement links TRBV25-1 to TRBJ1-4; 9 bases agree with TRBD1. Germline CDR1 reads MGHDK; CDR2 reads SYGVNS. V lost 6 bases, J lost 2 bases, and 13 bases stayed unmatched. The CDR3 is 18 residues long. The CDR3 DNA reads as TGTGCCAGCAGCTTTGGGACAGGGATGGTCGGGACTAATGAAAAACTGTTTTTT. Translated: CASSFGTGMVGTNEKLFF.

The rearrangement links TRBV13 to TRBJ2-5, with 7 bases identical to TRBD2. The J call may be incorrect, as the DNA end agrees better with TRBJ2-7. The germline V gene encodes CDR1 PRHDT and CDR2 FYEKMQ (reference sequence). The CDR3 is made up of 15 amino acids. The CDR3 nucleotides are TGTGCCAGCAGCTTAGATGGGGGAGGGTCCCACGAGCAGTACTTC. Protein sequence: CASSLDGGGSHEQYF.

The chain employs TRBV6-6 and TRBJ1-6; possible D gene TRBD1, 6 bases. The CDR3 has 13 residues. Trimming took off 7 bases at V and 8 bases at J, with 12 bases between the two ends. Germline CDR1 reads MNHNY; CDR2 reads SVGAGI (reference sequence). The CDR3 sequence: CASKQGRYSPLHF. The CDR3 DNA follows: TGTGCCAGCAAACAGGGAAGGTATTCACCCCTCCACTTT.

This clone is a singleton in its sample. J is TRBJ2-2 and V is TRBV5-1, with D possibly TRBD1 on 6 matching bases. The CDR3 is 13 residues long. Germline V gene lookup returns CDR1 SGHRS and CDR2 YFSETQ. V dropped 7 bases and J dropped 5 bases, with 12 bases sitting between them. The DNA for the CDR3 is TGCGCCAGCTCAGGGGCGGATACCGGGGAGCTGTTTTTT. Encoded protein: CASSGADTGELFF.

This rearrangement joins TRBV6-5 to TRBJ2-7, with no clear D. V was trimmed by 2 bases and J by 0 bases, leaving 11 bases between them. CDR1 and CDR2 (germline): MNHEY, SVGAGI. CDR3 size: 15 residues. The CDR3 sequence: CASSYTTGSSYEQYF. The CDR3 bases are TGTGCCAGCAGTTACACAACCGGGTCCTCCTACGAGCAGTACTTC.

The V call is TRBV7-9, the J call TRBJ1-2; D might be TRBD1 (6 bases). Germline V CDR1 and CDR2: SEHNR, FQNEAQ (reference sequence). V was clipped by 1 base and J by 8 bases, with 17 bases between them. The length of the CDR3 is 15 residues. CDR3 sequence: CASSLELAGAQGYTF. Written as DNA, the CDR3 is TGTGCCAGCAGCTTAGAACTAGCGGGGGCGCAGGGCTACACCTTC.

The chain carries TRBV6-1 and TRBJ2-7, with 9 bases fitting TRBD1. Per germline, CDR1 MNHNS and CDR2 SASEGT. The CDR3 is 15 amino acids. With 1 base clipped from V and 5 bases from J, the junction kept 6 bases outside the gene matches. The CDR3 DNA reads as TGTGCCAGCAGTGAAGAGGGGACAGGGTTCCACGAGCAGTACTTC. This codes for CASSEEGTGFHEQYF.

The chain uses TRBV7-2 and TRBJ2-5, with 10 bases that match TRBD2. Germline CDR1 and CDR2: SGHTA and FQGNSA. The trim removed 1 base at V and 1 base at J, leaving 0 bases unmatched. The length of the CDR3 is 15 residues. The CDR3 loop is CASSLVAGGQETQYF. The CDR3 DNA reads TGTGCCAGCAGCTTAGTAGCGGGGGGCCAAGAGACCCAGTACTTC.

This chain links TRBV19 with TRBJ1-3; D unclear. This CDR3 has 17 residues. Germline-derived CDR1 and CDR2 are LNHDA and SQIVND (reference sequence). V lost 0 bases, J lost 3 bases, and 15 bases lay in between. The CDR3: CASSIDPEPPVGNTIYF. As DNA, the CDR3 is TGTGCCAGTAGTATAGATCCCGAGCCGCCGGTTGGAAACACCATATATTTT.

This clone has just one count. The chain joins TRBV5-1 to TRBJ1-2; tentative D call: TRBD1 (5 bases). This CDR3 contains 15 residues. CDR1 is SGHRS, CDR2 YFSETQ, per germline. V lost 0 bases, J lost 4 bases, and 13 bases lay in between. In nucleotides, the CDR3 is TGCGCCAGCAGCTTGGATGCAGGGAGGAGCTATGGCTACACCTTC. Protein product: CASSLDAGRSYGYTF.

This clone was observed a handful of times. The CDR3: CASSPRGDSYEQYF. The CDR3 DNA sequence: TGTGCCAGCAGCCCCCGGGGGGACTCCTACGAGCAGTACTTC. The chain uses TRBV4-2 and TRBJ2-7; TRBD2 agrees at 7 bases. The J segment lost 0 bases and the V segment lost 4 bases, leaving 3 bases of the junction unmatched. The CDR3 spans 14 residues. Per the germline V gene, CDR1 is LGHNA and CDR2 is YNFKEQ.

The gene calls are TRBV5-4 and TRBJ1-4; 11 bases map to TRBD1. The J segment lost 7 bases and the V segment lost 4 bases, leaving 12 bases of the junction unmatched. This CDR3 has 17 residues. The germline V gene has CDR1 SGHNT and CDR2 YYREEE (reference sequence). The CDR3 here is CASSTGQGAVTPEKLFF. CDR3 coding DNA: TGTGCCAGCAGCACCGGACAGGGGGCTGTGACCCCTGAAAAACTGTTTTTT.

The gene calls are TRBV6-1 and TRBJ1-1, with D perhaps matching TRBD1 (6 bases). Per germline, CDR1 MNHNS and CDR2 SASEGT. The CDR3 is 13 residues long. Deletions cut 3 bases from V and 4 bases from J, with 9 bases between. CDR3 protein: CASSEGAGTEAFF. The CDR3 coding sequence is TGTGCCAGCAGTGAGGGGGCGGGCACTGAAGCTTTCTTT.

This chain joins TRBV4-1 and TRBJ2-1; 8 bases line up with TRBD2. CDR1 and CDR2 from the germline V gene are MGHRA and YSYEKL. The trim removed 0 bases at V and 10 bases at J, leaving 11 bases unmatched. This CDR3 contains 16 residues. The DNA of the CDR3 is TGCGCCAGCAGCCAAGATTGGAACCTAGCGGGCGAGGAGCAGTTCTTC. This translates into CASSQDWNLAGEEQFF.